This is a list of T cell receptor beta chains from one sample in a study of T cell changes during pregnancy in multiple sclerosis. Sequencing was performed with immunoSEQ multiplex PCR; in TCRdb, only in-frame clones are kept and a portion is missing. The data hold around 56,000 clones, with just over 90% observed a single time. This sample comprised peripheral blood, obtained in the first trimester of pregnancy. All receptors come from a female donor in good health, enrolled as a control in a pregnancy study. Each CDR3 is given with its conserved first and last residue. D genes are given only for firm matches. Size is omitted from some rows. Given values are once, few, many or a class for expanded clones.

v_call	clone_size	j_call	d_call	cdr3_aa	cdr3_nt
TRBV11-3	-	TRBJ2-3	TRBD2	CASSLGGSGATDTQYF	TGTGCCAGCAGCTTAGGTGGGAGCGGGGCGACAGATACGCAGTATTTT
TRBV7-9	once	TRBJ1-1	-	CASSAGGDVTEAFF	TGTGCCAGCAGCGCGGGTGGGGATGTTACTGAAGCTTTCTTT
TRBV29-1	-	TRBJ2-7	TRBD2	CSVTGTSGGTSVEQYF	TGCAGCGTTACTGGGACTAGCGGGGGCACGTCTGTTGAGCAGTACTTC
TRBV18	-	TRBJ1-5	TRBD1	CASSPDRGSQPQHF	TGTGCCAGCTCACCTGACAGGGGGAGCCAGCCCCAGCATTTT
TRBV15	once	TRBJ2-2	-	CATSSTGSHTGELFF	TGTGCCACCAGCAGTACAGGGTCTCACACCGGGGAGCTGTTTTTT
TRBV2	once	TRBJ2-7	-	CASRLQAYEQYF	TGTGCCAGCAGACTACAGGCTTACGAGCAGTACTTC
TRBV5-5	few	TRBJ2-2	TRBD1	CASSPWSGGYTGELFF	TGTGCCAGCAGCCCATGGTCAGGGGGCTACACCGGGGAGCTGTTTTTT
TRBV29-1	-	TRBJ2-7	TRBD2	CSVELAGVAYEQYF	TGCAGCGTCGAACTAGCGGGAGTGGCCTACGAGCAGTACTTC
TRBV19	-	TRBJ1-5	-	CASSTNRDQPQHF	TGTGCCAGTAGTACCAACAGGGATCAGCCCCAGCATTTT
TRBV6-5	-	TRBJ2-2	TRBD2	CASSFGAGGPSGELFF	TGTGCCAGCAGTTTTGGGGCGGGAGGGCCCTCCGGGGAGCTGTTTTTT
TRBV28	-	TRBJ1-6	TRBD1	CASSLWTGGNSPLHF	TGTGCCAGCAGTTTATGGACAGGGGGTAATTCACCCCTCCACTTT
TRBV21-1	-	TRBJ1-2	-	CARLTANYGYTF	TGTGCCAGGCTGACAGCTAACTATGGCTACACCTTC
TRBV7-8	-	TRBJ2-5	TRBD2	CASSFGGAGAGEETQYF	TGTGCCAGCAGCTTCGGAGGAGCGGGAGCGGGGGAAGAGACCCAGTACTTC
TRBV6-1	-	TRBJ2-1	TRBD2	CASSGVHAGANYNEQFF	TGTGCCAGCAGTGGGGTGCACGCGGGAGCAAACTACAATGAGCAGTTCTTC
TRBV6-6	-	TRBJ1-2	-	CASSSSGRNGYTF	-
TRBV29-1	-	TRBJ2-5	-	CSVVRQYQETQYF	TGCAGCGTTGTACGACAGTACCAAGAGACCCAGTACTTC
TRBV7-6	-	TRBJ2-1	TRBD2	CASSSGLAGGPNEQFF	TGTGCCAGCAGCTCTGGACTAGCGGGGGGACCCAATGAGCAGTTCTTC
TRBV28	-	TRBJ1-4	-	CASSSRQGMDEKLFF	TGTGCCAGCAGTTCGAGGCAGGGCATGGATGAAAAACTGTTTTTT
TRBV7-3	-	TRBJ2-5	-	CASSLVRQETQYF	TGTGCCAGCAGCTTAGTCCGCCAAGAGACCCAGTACTTC
TRBV28	once	TRBJ2-3	-	CASSSVTGIQAFSTDTQYF	TGTGCCAGCAGTTCCGTGACTGGAATCCAAGCGTTTAGCACAGATACGCAGTATTTT
TRBV2	-	TRBJ1-5	-	CASEGVGSNQPQHF	TGTGCCAGCGAGGGGGTAGGTAGCAATCAGCCCCAGCATTTT
TRBV21-1	-	TRBJ1-4	-	CASSKVGQANEKLFF	TGTGCCAGCAGCAAAGTGGGGCAGGCTAATGAAAAACTGTTTTTT
TRBV10-3	-	TRBJ2-1	TRBD1	CAISARNRGLNNEQFF	TGTGCCATCAGTGCCCGTAACAGGGGGCTCAACAATGAGCAGTTCTTC
TRBV11-2	once	TRBJ1-4	-	CASSPGRVGEKLFF	TGTGCCAGCAGCCCCGGGAGGGTGGGGGAAAAACTGTTTTTT
TRBV27	-	TRBJ2-3	-	CASSLYPGESTDTQYF	TGTGCCAGCAGTTTATACCCGGGGGAGAGCACAGATACGCAGTATTTT
TRBV19	-	TRBJ1-3	-	CASSPLSGNTIYF	TGTGCCAGTAGTCCCCTCTCTGGAAACACCATATATTTT
TRBV5-5	-	TRBJ2-1	TRBD2	CASSLGEGVHNEQFF	TGTGCCAGCAGCTTGGGGGAGGGCGTCCACAATGAGCAGTTCTTC
TRBV28	-	TRBJ1-5	-	CAYSGRGLYSNQPQHF	TGTGCCTACTCCGGCAGGGGCCTCTATAGCAATCAGCCCCAGCATTTT
TRBV7-9	-	TRBJ2-3	-	CALGARSTTDTQYF	TGTGCCTTGGGGGCCCGATCGACCACAGATACGCAGTATTTT
TRBV6-6	-	TRBJ2-1	TRBD2	CASSPPQAGVREQFF	TGTGCCAGCAGCCCTCCCCAAGCGGGAGTCAGAGAGCAGTTCTTC
TRBV13	-	TRBJ1-1	-	CASSSWGGVDTEAFF	TGTGCCAGCAGCTCCTGGGGAGGGGTGGACACTGAAGCTTTCTTT
TRBV30	-	TRBJ2-2	TRBD2	CAWSGGAGTGELFF	TGTGCCTGGAGCGGGGGGGCCGGTACCGGGGAGCTGTTTTTT
TRBV11-2	-	TRBJ1-1	-	CASSLQGVTEAFF	TGTGCCAGCAGCTTGCAGGGTGTCACTGAAGCTTTCTTT
TRBV4-1	-	TRBJ2-3	TRBD2	CASSQDRLAGGPGTDTQYF	TGCGCCAGCAGCCAAGATCGGCTAGCGGGAGGGCCGGGCACAGATACGCAGTATTTT
TRBV11-2	-	TRBJ2-1	-	CASSRTRATRGNEQFF	TGTGCCAGCAGCCGCACCAGGGCTACTAGGGGGAATGAGCAGTTCTTC